This entry describes one T cell receptor beta chain. There is no known antigen for this receptor. No base qualities exist here, and no much larger clone lies one base off it. The data belong to a study of OX40 agonist ivuxolimab in advanced cancers. Study-level background: Ivuxolimab was an agonistic, fully human IgG2 monoclonal antibody directed against OX40 (CD134), a costimulatory receptor. Intravenous ivuxolimab was administered to patients every 2 weeks at six dose levels: 0.01, 0.1, 0.3, 1.5, 3 and 10 mg/kg. The paper reports the monotherapy dose-escalation portion (N of about 50 patients) of the phase I ivuxolimab trial. In the dose-escalation cohort, nearly 85% of patients were male, and the mean age was around 65 years with a range of about 20 to 80. Partial responses were achieved by three dose-escalation patients, of whom one had hepatocellular carcinoma and two had cutaneous melanoma. The point of sequencing TCRbeta in the periphery was to test whether ivuxolimab changed TCR sequence diversity and drove clonal T-cell expansion. Prior anti-PD-1, anti-PD-L1 or anti-CTLA-4 therapy was permitted, and checkpoint inhibitors had been received by less than 45% of dose-escalation patients. Of the 50 to 55 dose-escalation patients, hepatocellular carcinoma was present in roughly 19, melanoma in approximately 15, renal cell carcinoma in 9 and head and neck cancer in 9.

Study-wide findings and limitations: Low levels of normalized T-cell clonal expansion were also seen in some nonresponding patients. Clonal expansion of both CD4+ and CD8+ blood T cells was observed from baseline to week 6 at doses 0.1 to 3.0 mg/kg. After ivuxolimab, CD8+ T cells had more expanded clones than CD4+ T cells on average. The antigen specificity of the peripheral T cells that underwent clonal expansion was not determined. In the 0.1-3.0 mg/kg groups, partial responders were among the patients with the lowest normalized peripheral clonal expansion, particularly in CD8+ T cells.

Patients with a history of autoimmune disease or receiving systemic immunosuppression were excluded from the trial. Peripheral blood for TCR sequencing was collected from all dose cohorts at baseline, on cycle 4 day 1, and on cycle 7 day 1. Samples were obtained from an open-label, multicenter, first-in-human phase I dose-escalation trial of ivuxolimab. The trial enrolled adults with locally advanced or metastatic head and neck squamous cell, hepatocellular, melanoma or renal cell carcinoma. Before TCR sequencing, CD4+ T cells and CD8+ T cells were sorted from peripheral blood as separate populations. Genomic DNA was isolated from the sorted cells so that the TCRbeta CDR3 region could be sequenced. The immunoSEQ Assay was used to sequence the TCRbeta CDR3 regions. TCRdb re-hosts the immuneACCESS table, in-frame sequences only. Its copies lack some clones; in the studies checked, an unresolved V gene accounts for under half of them, and the cause for the rest is not known. For this sample there are 100,000 to 150,000 clones; 90% appear just once. The ten largest clones represent approximately 1.1% of the sample.

CDR1 and CDR2 are read off the germline V gene as MDHEN and SYDVKM. Counted from cysteine to phenylalanine, this CDR3 has 16 amino acids. Solely the CDR3 DNA is kept, with 48 bases framed from the first base. V is cut back by 5 bases and J by 2 bases, with 6 bases in the junction unmatched. The starting material was CD4+ or CD8+ T cells sorted from blood, obtained in a trial of the OX40 agonist ivuxolimab. The TCR sequence derives from an adult with an advanced solid tumor such as melanoma, head and neck, liver or kidney cancer. The chain couples TRBV28 to TRBJ2-6; 7 bases in the junction line up with TRBD2. The DNA sequence follows: TGTGCCAGCAGTCCCGGGACTAAAACTGGGGCCAACGTCCTGACTTTC. Translation gives CASSPGTKTGANVLTF.